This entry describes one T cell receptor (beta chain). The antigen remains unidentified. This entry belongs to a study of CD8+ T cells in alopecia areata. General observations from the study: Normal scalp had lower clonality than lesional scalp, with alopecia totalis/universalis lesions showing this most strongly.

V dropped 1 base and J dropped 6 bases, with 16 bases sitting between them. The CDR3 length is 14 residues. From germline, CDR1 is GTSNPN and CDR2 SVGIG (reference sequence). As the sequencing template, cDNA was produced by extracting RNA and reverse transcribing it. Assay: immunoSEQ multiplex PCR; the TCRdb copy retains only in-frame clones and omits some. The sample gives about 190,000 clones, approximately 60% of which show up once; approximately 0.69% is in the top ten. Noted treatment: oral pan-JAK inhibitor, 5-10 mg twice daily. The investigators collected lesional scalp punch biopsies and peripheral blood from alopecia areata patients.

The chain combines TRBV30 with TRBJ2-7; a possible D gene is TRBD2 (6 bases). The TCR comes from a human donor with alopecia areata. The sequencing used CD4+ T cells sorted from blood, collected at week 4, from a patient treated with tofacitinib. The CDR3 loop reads CAWSEEGSSVEQYF. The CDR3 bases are TGTGCCTGGAGTGAGGAGGGATCTAGTGTCGAGCAGTACTTC.